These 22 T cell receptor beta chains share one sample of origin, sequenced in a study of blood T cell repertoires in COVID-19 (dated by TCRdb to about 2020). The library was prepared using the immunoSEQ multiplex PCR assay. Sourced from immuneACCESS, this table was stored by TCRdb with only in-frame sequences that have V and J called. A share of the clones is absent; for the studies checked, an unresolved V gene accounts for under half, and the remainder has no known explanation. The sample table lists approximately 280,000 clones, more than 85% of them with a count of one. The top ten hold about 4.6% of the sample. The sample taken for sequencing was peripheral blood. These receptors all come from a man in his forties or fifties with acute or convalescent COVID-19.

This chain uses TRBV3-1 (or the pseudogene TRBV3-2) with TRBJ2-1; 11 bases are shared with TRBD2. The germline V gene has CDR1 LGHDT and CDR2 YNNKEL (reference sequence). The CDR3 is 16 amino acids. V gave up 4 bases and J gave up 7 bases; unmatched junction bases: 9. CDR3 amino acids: CASSLGSGGARNEQFF. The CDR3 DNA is TGTGCCAGCAGCCTCGGTAGCGGGGGGGCCAGAAATGAGCAGTTCTTC.

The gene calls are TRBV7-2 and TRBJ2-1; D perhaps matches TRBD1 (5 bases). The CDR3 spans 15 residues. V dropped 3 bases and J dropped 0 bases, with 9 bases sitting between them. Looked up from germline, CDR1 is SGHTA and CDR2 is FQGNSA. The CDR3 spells CASSLAQGSYNEQFF. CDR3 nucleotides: TGTGCCAGCAGCTTGGCCCAGGGCTCCTACAATGAGCAGTTCTTC.

CDR3 amino acids: CASSLDGDGGNEAFF. The CDR3 region has the DNA TGTGCCAGCAGCTTAGATGGGGACGGGGGGAACGAAGCTTTCTTT. V gene TRBV7-8 combines with J gene TRBJ1-1; maybe TRBD1 (5 bases). The germline V and J ends were trimmed by 1 base and 8 bases, with 17 bases remaining between them. The CDR3 consists of 15 residues. Per the germline V gene, CDR1 is SGHVS and CDR2 is FQNEAQ.

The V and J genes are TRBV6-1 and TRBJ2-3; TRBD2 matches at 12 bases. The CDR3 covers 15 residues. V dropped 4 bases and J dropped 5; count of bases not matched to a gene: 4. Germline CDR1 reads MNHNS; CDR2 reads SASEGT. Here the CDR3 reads CASSGTSGGLDTQYF. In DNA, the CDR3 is TGTGCCAGCAGTGGAACTAGCGGGGGGCTAGATACGCAGTATTTT.

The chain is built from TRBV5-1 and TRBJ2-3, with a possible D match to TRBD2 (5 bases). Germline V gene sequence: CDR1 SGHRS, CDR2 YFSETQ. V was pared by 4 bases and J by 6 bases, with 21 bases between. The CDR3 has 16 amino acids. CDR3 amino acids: CASSTGISPRRDTQYF. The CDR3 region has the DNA TGCGCCAGCAGCACGGGGATTTCGCCCCGGCGTGATACGCAGTATTTT.

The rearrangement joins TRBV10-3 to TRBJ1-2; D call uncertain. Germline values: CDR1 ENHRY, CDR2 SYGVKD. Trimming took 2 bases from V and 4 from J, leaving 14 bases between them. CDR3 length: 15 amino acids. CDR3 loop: CAISERETYGYGYTF. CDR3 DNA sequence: TGTGCCATCAGTGAGAGAGAGACATACGGCTATGGCTACACCTTC.

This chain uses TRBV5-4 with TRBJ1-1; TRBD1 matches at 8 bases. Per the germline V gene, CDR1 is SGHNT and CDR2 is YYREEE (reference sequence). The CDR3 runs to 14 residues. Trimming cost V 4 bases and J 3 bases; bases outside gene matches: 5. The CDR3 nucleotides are TGTGCCAGCAGCCCTGGACAGGGAGACACTGAAGCTTTCTTT. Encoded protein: CASSPGQGDTEAFF.

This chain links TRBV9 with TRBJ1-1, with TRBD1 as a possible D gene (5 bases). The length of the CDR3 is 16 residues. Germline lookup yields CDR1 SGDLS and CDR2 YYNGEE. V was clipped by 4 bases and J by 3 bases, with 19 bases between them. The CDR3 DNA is TGTGCCAGCAGCCCCGGGACGGGGGGTAGGCACACTGAAGCTTTCTTT. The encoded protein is CASSPGTGGRHTEAFF.

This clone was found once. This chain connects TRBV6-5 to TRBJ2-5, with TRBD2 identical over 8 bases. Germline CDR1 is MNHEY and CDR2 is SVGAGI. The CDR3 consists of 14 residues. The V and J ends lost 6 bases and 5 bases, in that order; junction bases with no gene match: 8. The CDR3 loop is CASRATGGAETQYF. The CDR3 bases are TGTGCCAGCAGGGCTACCGGGGGGGCGGAGACCCAGTACTTC.

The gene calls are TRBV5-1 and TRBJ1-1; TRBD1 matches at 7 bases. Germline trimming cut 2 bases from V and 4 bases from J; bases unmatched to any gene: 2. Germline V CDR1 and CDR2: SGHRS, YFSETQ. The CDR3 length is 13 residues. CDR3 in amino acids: CASSFRTGTEAFF. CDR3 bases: TGCGCCAGCAGCTTCCGGACAGGCACTGAAGCTTTCTTT. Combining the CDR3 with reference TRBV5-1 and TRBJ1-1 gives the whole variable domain KAGVTQTPRYLIKTRGQQVTLSCSPISGHRSVSWYQQTPGQGLQFLFEYFSETQRNKGNFPGRFSGRQFSNSRSEMNVSTLELGDSALYLCASSFRTGTEAFFGQGTRLTVV.

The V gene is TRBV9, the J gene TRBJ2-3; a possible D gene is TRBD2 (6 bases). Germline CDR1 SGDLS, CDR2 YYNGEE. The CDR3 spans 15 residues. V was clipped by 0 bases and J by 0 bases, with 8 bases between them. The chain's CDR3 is CASSVGGVSTDTQYF. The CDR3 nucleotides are TGTGCCAGCAGCGTAGGGGGGGTTAGCACAGATACGCAGTATTTT.

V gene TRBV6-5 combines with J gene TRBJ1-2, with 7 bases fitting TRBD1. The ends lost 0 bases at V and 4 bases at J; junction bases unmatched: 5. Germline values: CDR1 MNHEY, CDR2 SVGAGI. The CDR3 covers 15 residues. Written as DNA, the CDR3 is TGTGCCAGCAGTTACTCGGTAGGGGGCGGCTATGGCTACACCTTC. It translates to CASSYSVGGGYGYTF.

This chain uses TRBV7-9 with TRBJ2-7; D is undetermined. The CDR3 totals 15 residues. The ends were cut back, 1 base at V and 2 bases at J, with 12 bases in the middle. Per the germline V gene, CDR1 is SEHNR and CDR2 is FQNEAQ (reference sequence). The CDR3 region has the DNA TGTGCCAGCAGCTTAGGTGCAGTCCCCACCTACGAGCAGTACTTC. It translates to CASSLGAVPTYEQYF. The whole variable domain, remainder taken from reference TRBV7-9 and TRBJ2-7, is DTGVSQNPRHKITKRGQNVTFRCDPISEHNRLYWYRQTLGQGPEFLTYFQNEAQLEKSRLLSDRFSAERPKGSFSTLEIQRTEQGDSAMYLCASSLGAVPTYEQYFGPGTRLTVT.

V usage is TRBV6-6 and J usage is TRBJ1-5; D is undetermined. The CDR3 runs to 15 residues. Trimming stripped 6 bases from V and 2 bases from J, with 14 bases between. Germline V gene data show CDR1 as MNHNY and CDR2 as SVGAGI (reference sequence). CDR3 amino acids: CASRPSGQGNQPQHF. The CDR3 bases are TGTGCCAGCAGGCCCTCAGGTCAGGGCAATCAGCCCCAGCATTTT.

CDR3 in amino acids: CASTASWDRLNVLTF. CDR3 DNA: TGTGCCAGCACTGCCTCCTGGGACAGGTTGAACGTCCTGACTTTC. V gene TRBV5-4 combines with J gene TRBJ2-6, with 8 bases identical to TRBD1. V lost 6 bases and J lost 10; bases outside the gene matches: 12. This CDR3 is built from 15 residues. Germline V CDR1 and CDR2: SGHNT, YYREEE (reference sequence).

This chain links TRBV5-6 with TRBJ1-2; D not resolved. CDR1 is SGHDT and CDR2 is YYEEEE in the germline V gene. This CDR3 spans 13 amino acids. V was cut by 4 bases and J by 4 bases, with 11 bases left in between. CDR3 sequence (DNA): TGTGCCAGCAGCGGCGTTGAGGTCTATGGCTACACCTTC. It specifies CASSGVEVYGYTF.

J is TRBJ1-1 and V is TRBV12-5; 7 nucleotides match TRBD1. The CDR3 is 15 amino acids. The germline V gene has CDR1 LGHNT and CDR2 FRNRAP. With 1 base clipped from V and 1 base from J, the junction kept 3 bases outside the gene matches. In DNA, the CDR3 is TGTGCTAGTGGTTTGGACAGGGGTGGGAACACTGAAGCTTTCTTT. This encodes CASGLDRGGNTEAFF.

CDR3 in DNA: TGTGCCAGCAGCTACCTACTAGCGGGGGACACAGATACGCAGTATTTT. Its translation is CASSYLLAGDTDTQYF. V usage is TRBV3-1 (or the pseudogene TRBV3-2) and J usage is TRBJ2-3; 11 bases are shared with TRBD2. The CDR3 totals 16 residues. From germline, CDR1 is LGHDT and CDR2 YNNKEL (reference sequence). V gave up 5 bases and J gave up 2 bases; unmatched junction bases: 6.

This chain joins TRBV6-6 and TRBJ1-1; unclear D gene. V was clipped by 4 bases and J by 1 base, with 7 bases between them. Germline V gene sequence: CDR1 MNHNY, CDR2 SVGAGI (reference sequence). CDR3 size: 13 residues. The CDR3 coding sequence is TGTGCCAGCAGTTGGCTCCCGAACACTGAAGCTTTCTTT. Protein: CASSWLPNTEAFF.

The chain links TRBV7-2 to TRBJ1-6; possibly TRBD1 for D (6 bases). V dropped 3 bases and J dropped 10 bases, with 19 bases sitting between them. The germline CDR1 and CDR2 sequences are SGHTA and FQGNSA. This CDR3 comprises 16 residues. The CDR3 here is CASSFGQPSLGSPLHF. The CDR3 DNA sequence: TGTGCCAGCAGCTTCGGACAGCCTTCTCTAGGGTCACCCCTCCACTTT.

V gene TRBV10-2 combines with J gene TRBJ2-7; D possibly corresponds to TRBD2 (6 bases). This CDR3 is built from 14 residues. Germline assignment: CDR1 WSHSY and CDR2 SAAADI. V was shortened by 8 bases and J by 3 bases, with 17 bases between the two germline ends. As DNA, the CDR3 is TGCGCCAGCCTGGGAGGACCAGGGAGCTACGAGCAGTACTTC. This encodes CASLGGPGSYEQYF.

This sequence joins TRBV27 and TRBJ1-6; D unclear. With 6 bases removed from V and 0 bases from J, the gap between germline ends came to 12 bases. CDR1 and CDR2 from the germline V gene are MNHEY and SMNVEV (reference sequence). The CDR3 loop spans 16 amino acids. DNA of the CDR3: TGTGCCAGCAGGGCCGTAGCCGTCTCCTATAATTCACCCCTCCACTTT. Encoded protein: CASRAVAVSYNSPLHF.